This T cell receptor beta chain came from a study of identical twins. This CDR3 is 14 amino acids long. Germline V lookup: CDR1 SGHAT, CDR2 FQNNGV. Trimming pared 2 bases from V and 5 bases from J, leaving 12 bases between. TCRdb re-analysed the 5' RACE reads in MiXCR, keeping a single row per CDR3 protein. The sample has roughly 500,000 distinct CDR3 sequences, 22% seen once; the top ten hold roughly 0.91%. This same sample was also part of a study on T cells expressing NK-cell markers.

Source material: CD4+ T cells sorted from blood. The chain links TRBV11-2 to TRBJ1-1; D call uncertain. The sequence was obtained from a woman between 18 and 29 years old in good health. The CDR3 nucleotides read TGTGCCAGCAGCTTATCGACCGTCGGGACTGAAGCTTTCTTT. This gives the protein CASSLSTVGTEAFF.